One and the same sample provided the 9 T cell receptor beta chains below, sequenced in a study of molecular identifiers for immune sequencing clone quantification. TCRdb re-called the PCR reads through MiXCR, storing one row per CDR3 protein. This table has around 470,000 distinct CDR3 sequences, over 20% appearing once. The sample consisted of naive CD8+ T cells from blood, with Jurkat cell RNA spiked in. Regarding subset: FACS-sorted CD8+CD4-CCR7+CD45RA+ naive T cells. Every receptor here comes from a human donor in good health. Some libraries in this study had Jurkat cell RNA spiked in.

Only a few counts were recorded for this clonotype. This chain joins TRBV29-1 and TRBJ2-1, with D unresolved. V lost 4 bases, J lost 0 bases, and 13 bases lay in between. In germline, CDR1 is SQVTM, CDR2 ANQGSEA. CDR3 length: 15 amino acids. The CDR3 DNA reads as TGCAGCGTTGTTCTCTTGTTAAACTCCTACAATGAGCAGTTCTTC. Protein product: CSVVLLLNSYNEQFF.

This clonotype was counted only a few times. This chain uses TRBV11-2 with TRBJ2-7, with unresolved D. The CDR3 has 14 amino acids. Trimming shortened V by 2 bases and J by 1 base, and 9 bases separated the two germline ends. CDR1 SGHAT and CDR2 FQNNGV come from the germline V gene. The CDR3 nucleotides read TGTGCCAGCAGCTTATTGTACGGGTCCTACGAGCAGTACTTC. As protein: CASSLLYGSYEQYF.

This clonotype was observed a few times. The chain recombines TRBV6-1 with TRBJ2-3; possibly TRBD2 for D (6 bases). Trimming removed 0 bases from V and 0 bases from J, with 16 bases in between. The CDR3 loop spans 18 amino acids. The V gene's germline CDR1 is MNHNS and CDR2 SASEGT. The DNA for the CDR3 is TGTGCCAGCAGTGAAGCGCGATTTAGCGGACCAAGCACAGATACGCAGTATTTT. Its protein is CASSEARFSGPSTDTQYF.

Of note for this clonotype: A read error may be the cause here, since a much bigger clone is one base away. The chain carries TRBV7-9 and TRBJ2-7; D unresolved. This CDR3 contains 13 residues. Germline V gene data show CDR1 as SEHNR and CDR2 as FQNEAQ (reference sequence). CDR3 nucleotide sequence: TGTGCCAGCAGCATCGACACCAGCTACGAGCAGTGCTTC. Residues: CASSIDTSYEQCF.

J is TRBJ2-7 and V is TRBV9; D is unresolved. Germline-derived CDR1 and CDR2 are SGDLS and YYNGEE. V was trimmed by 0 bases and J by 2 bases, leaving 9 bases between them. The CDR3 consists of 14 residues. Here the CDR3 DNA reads TGTGCCAGCAGCGTAGGGGCAAAGCCCTACGAGCAGTACTTC. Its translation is CASSVGAKPYEQYF.

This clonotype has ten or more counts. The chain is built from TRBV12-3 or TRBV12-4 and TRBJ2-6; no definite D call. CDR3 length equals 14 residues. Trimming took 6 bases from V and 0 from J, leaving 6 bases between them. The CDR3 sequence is CASRQSSGANVLTF. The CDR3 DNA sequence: TGTGCCAGCAGACAAAGCTCTGGGGCCAACGTCCTGACTTTC.

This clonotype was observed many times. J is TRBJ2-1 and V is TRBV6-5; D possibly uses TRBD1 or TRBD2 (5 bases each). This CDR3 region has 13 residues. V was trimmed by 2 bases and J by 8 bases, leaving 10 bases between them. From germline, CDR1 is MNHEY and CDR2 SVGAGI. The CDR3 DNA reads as TGTGCCAGCAGTTACGTTCCGGGGCATGAGCAGTTCTTC. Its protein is CASSYVPGHEQFF.

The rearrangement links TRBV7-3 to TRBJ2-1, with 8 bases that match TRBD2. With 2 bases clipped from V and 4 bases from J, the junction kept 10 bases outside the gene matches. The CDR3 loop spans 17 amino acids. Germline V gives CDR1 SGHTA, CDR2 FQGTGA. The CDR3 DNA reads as TGTGCCAGCAGCTTACACCACGGCACTAGCGGATACAATGAGCAGTTCTTC. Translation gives CASSLHHGTSGYNEQFF.

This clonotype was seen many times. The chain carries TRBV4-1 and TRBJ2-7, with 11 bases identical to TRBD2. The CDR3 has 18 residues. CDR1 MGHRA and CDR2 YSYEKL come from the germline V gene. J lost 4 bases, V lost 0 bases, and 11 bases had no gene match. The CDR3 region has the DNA TGCGCCAGCAGCCAAGAATCGGTAGTAGCGGGGGGGCGATACGAGCAGTACTTC. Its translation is CASSQESVVAGGRYEQYF.